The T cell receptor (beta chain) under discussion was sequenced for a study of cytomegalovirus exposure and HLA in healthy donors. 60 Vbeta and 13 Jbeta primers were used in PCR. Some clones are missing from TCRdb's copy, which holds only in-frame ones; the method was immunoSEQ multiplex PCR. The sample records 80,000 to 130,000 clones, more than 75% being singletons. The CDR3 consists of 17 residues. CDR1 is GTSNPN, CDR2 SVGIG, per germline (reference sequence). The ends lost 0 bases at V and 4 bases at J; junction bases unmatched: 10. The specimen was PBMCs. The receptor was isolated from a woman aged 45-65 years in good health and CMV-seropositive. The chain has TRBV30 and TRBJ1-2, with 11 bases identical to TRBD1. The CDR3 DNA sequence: TGTGCCTGGAGTGTACTAAGGGACAGGGGGGAAGCCTATGGCTACACCTTC. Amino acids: CAWSVLRDRGEAYGYTF. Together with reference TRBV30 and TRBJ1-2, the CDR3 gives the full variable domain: SQTIHQWPATLVQPVGSPLSLECTVEGTSNPNLYWYRQAAGRGLQLLFYSVGIGQISSEVPQNLSASRPQDRQFILSSKKLLLSDSGFYLCAWSVLRDRGEAYGYTFGSGTRLTVV.